This T cell receptor beta chain was documented in a study of glioma-infiltrating T cells after dendritic cell vaccination. Study outcomes and limitations: TCR clonality showed no direct relationship with survival. Estimated pretreatment TIL content predicted outcome after dendritic cell vaccination.

The PCR used 60 V beta and 13 J beta primers. Measured with immunoSEQ multiplex PCR; TCRdb has only the in-frame clones, and not every one. Here the sample spans around 90,000 clones, roughly 83% being singletons. V trimming: 3 bases; J trimming: 7 bases; junction bases outside the gene matches: 16. CDR1 LNHNV and CDR2 YYDKDF come from the germline V gene (reference sequence). The CDR3 sequence is 17 residues long. On this clone itself: Its cognate antigen is unknown.

The specimen comprised blood, sampled before dendritic cell vaccination. The receptor was isolated from a human donor with glioblastoma. The chain recombines TRBV15 with TRBJ1-1; 8 bases line up with TRBD1. As DNA, the CDR3 is TGTGCCACCAGCAGCTACTTAGGACAGGGCAACCACTATGAAGCTTTCTTT. Amino acids: CATSSYLGQGNHYEAFF.